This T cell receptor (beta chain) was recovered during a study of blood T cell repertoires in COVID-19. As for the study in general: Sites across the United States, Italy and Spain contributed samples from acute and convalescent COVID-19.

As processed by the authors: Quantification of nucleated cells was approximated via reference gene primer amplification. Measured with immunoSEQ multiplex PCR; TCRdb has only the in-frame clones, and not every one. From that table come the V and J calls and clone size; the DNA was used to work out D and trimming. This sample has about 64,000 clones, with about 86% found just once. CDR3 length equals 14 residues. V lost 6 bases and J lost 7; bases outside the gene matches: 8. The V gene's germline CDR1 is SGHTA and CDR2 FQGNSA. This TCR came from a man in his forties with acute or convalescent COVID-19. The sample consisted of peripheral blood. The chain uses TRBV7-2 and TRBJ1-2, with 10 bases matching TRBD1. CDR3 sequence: CASRLSGQGVGYTF. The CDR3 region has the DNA TGTGCCAGCAGACTCTCCGGACAGGGGGTTGGCTACACCTTC. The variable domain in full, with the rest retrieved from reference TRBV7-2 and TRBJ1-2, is GAGVSQSPSNKVTEKGKDVELRCDPISGHTALYWYRQSLGQGLEFLIYFQGNSAPDKSGLPSDRFSAERTGGSVSTLTIQRTQQEDSAVYLCASRLSGQGVGYTFGSGTRLTVV.